These T cell receptor beta chains were read from a single sample in a study of T cell repertoires in cytomegalovirus infection. TCRdb redid the calling of the reads with MiXCR, one entry per CDR3 protein. This table holds some 700,000 distinct CDR3 sequences, about 30% found once. No antigen is known for these receptors. The material was cultured PBMCs, obtained from culture after CMV antigen stimulation. These receptors were obtained from a human donor in good health (CMV status not recorded). Some clones in this sample may be carry-over from other donors' samples. The CDR3 runs from the conserved cysteine through the conserved F or W. Fields, in order: J gene, D gene, clone size, V gene, CDR3 protein, CDR3 DNA. D genes are given only for firm matches. Expanded clones get a size class; other rows say once, few or many, or leave the size out.

J gene: TRBJ2-1
D gene: TRBD1
clone size: .
V gene: TRBV10-3
CDR3 protein: CAILHRGNNEQFF
CDR3 DNA: TGTGCCATCCTACACAGGGGGAACAATGAGCAGTTCTTC

J gene: TRBJ1-3
D gene: .
clone size: .
V gene: TRBV6-6
CDR3 protein: CASSYSGTPSGNTIYF
CDR3 DNA: TGTGCCAGCAGTTACTCGGGGACACCCTCTGGAAACACCATATATTTT

J gene: TRBJ2-1
D gene: TRBD2
clone size: few
V gene: TRBV29-1
CDR3 protein: CSARLAGGHYNEQFF
CDR3 DNA: TGCAGCGCCCGACTAGCGGGAGGCCACTACAATGAGCAGTTCTTC

J gene: TRBJ1-1
D gene: TRBD1
clone size: .
V gene: TRBV12-3/TRBV12-4
CDR3 protein: CASSLETGGGTEAFF
CDR3 DNA: TGTGCCAGCAGTTTAGAAACAGGGGGCGGGACTGAAGCTTTCTTT

J gene: TRBJ2-5
D gene: .
clone size: few
V gene: TRBV7-9
CDR3 protein: CASSVQGTQYF
CDR3 DNA: TGTGCCAGCAGCGTTCAAGGGACCCAGTACTTC

J gene: TRBJ2-7
D gene: .
clone size: many
V gene: TRBV7-2
CDR3 protein: CASSLREYEQYF
CDR3 DNA: TGTGCCAGCAGCTTACGGGAATACGAGCAGTACTTC

J gene: TRBJ1-4
D gene: .
clone size: few
V gene: TRBV12-3/TRBV12-4
CDR3 protein: CASSLAQGEKLFF
CDR3 DNA: TGTGCCAGCAGTTTGGCCCAGGGGGAAAAACTGTTTTTT

J gene: TRBJ2-1
D gene: TRBD2
clone size: few
V gene: TRBV7-6
CDR3 protein: CASSLGTSDFHEQFF
CDR3 DNA: TGTGCCAGCAGCTTAGGGACTAGCGATTTCCATGAGCAGTTCTTC

J gene: TRBJ1-3
D gene: .
clone size: .
V gene: TRBV7-2
CDR3 protein: CASSLDNSSGNTIYF
CDR3 DNA: TGTGCCAGCAGCTTAGATAATTCCTCTGGAAACACCATATATTTT

J gene: TRBJ2-2
D gene: .
clone size: .
V gene: TRBV27
CDR3 protein: CASSSPQARGTGELFF
CDR3 DNA: TGTGCCAGCAGTTCCCCCCAGGCACGGGGCACCGGGGAGCTGTTTTTT

J gene: TRBJ2-7
D gene: TRBD1
clone size: .
V gene: TRBV5-1
CDR3 protein: CASSSRDRGEYEQYF
CDR3 DNA: TGCGCCAGCAGCTCGCGGGACAGGGGGGAGTACGAGCAGTACTTC

J gene: TRBJ2-3
D gene: .
clone size: few
V gene: TRBV6-2/TRBV6-3
CDR3 protein: CASRQTTDTQYF
CDR3 DNA: TGTGCCAGCAGACAAACCACAGATACGCAGTATTTT

J gene: TRBJ1-1
D gene: TRBD1
clone size: few
V gene: TRBV6-1
CDR3 protein: CASSFLGTGVNTEAFF
CDR3 DNA: TGTGCCAGCAGTTTCCTCGGGACAGGGGTGAACACTGAAGCTTTCTTT

J gene: TRBJ1-1
D gene: TRBD1
clone size: few
V gene: TRBV2
CDR3 protein: CATAGTGNTEAFF
CDR3 DNA: TGTGCCACCGCCGGGACAGGGAACACTGAAGCTTTCTTT

J gene: TRBJ1-6
D gene: .
clone size: few
V gene: TRBV7-2
CDR3 protein: CASSLSGGSDNSPLHF
CDR3 DNA: TGTGCCAGCAGCTTATCGGGGGGGAGCGATAATTCACCCCTCCACTTT

J gene: TRBJ2-5
D gene: .
clone size: once
V gene: TRBV6-1
CDR3 protein: CASSEGVLYF
CDR3 DNA: TGTGCCAGCAGTGAAGGTGTACTATACTTC

J gene: TRBJ2-5
D gene: TRBD2
clone size: few
V gene: TRBV7-8
CDR3 protein: CASSLATAGAGETQYF
CDR3 DNA: TGTGCCAGCAGCTTAGCGACAGCGGGGGCGGGGGAGACCCAGTACTTC

J gene: TRBJ2-6
D gene: .
clone size: .
V gene: TRBV7-9
CDR3 protein: CASSTTGTGANVLTF
CDR3 DNA: TGTGCCAGCAGCACAACAGGAACTGGGGCCAACGTCCTGACTTTC

J gene: TRBJ2-3
D gene: TRBD2
clone size: many
V gene: TRBV28
CDR3 protein: CASSLPSGGADTQYF
CDR3 DNA: TGTGCCAGCAGTCTCCCCTCGGGGGGGGCGGATACGCAGTATTTT

J gene: TRBJ1-1
D gene: TRBD1
clone size: .
V gene: TRBV6-2/TRBV6-3
CDR3 protein: CASSRSSGLRGTEAFF
CDR3 DNA: TGTGCCAGCAGCCGTAGCTCTGGACTCAGGGGGACTGAAGCTTTCTTT

J gene: TRBJ2-7
D gene: .
clone size: .
V gene: TRBV6-6
CDR3 protein: CASSSIDGAREQYF
CDR3 DNA: TGTGCCAGCAGTTCTATAGACGGCGCGCGCGAGCAGTACTTC

J gene: TRBJ1-3
D gene: TRBD1
clone size: .
V gene: TRBV18
CDR3 protein: CASSSKRDRSGNTIYF
CDR3 DNA: TGTGCCAGCTCATCGAAACGGGACAGGTCTGGAAACACCATATATTTT

J gene: TRBJ2-7
D gene: .
clone size: .
V gene: TRBV6-1
CDR3 protein: CATGRAGAYEQYF
CDR3 DNA: TGTGCCACCGGTCGGGCGGGCGCCTACGAGCAGTACTTC

J gene: TRBJ2-7
D gene: .
clone size: few
V gene: TRBV7-2
CDR3 protein: CASSPQGMTYEQYF
CDR3 DNA: TGTGCCAGCAGCCCTCAAGGGATGACCTACGAGCAGTACTTC

J gene: TRBJ2-7
D gene: .
clone size: many
V gene: TRBV7-2
CDR3 protein: CASSSLLKAPWEQYF
CDR3 DNA: TGTGCCAGCAGCTCTCTCCTTAAGGCCCCTTGGGAGCAGTACTTC

J gene: TRBJ2-3
D gene: .
clone size: .
V gene: TRBV6-9
CDR3 protein: CASSLGNGNTDTQYF
CDR3 DNA: TGTGCCAGCTCCCTAGGGAACGGGAACACAGATACGCAGTATTTT

J gene: TRBJ2-1
D gene: .
clone size: .
V gene: TRBV10-3
CDR3 protein: CAISIESSYNEQFF
CDR3 DNA: TGTGCCATCAGTATCGAGAGCTCCTACAATGAGCAGTTCTTC

J gene: TRBJ1-2
D gene: .
clone size: .
V gene: TRBV7-2
CDR3 protein: CASSLGGTSYGYTF
CDR3 DNA: TGTGCCAGCAGCTTAGGGGGGACGTCCTATGGCTACACCTTC

J gene: TRBJ2-5
D gene: TRBD2
clone size: .
V gene: TRBV20-1
CDR3 protein: CSARLSGTRFLTQYF
CDR3 DNA: TGCAGTGCTAGATTATCCGGGACTAGGTTCCTGACCCAGTACTTC

J gene: TRBJ2-1
D gene: TRBD1
clone size: .
V gene: TRBV7-9
CDR3 protein: CASSSTGVHPGEQFF
CDR3 DNA: TGTGCCAGCAGCTCGACAGGGGTGCATCCGGGTGAGCAGTTCTTC

J gene: TRBJ2-3
D gene: TRBD2
clone size: many
V gene: TRBV7-6
CDR3 protein: CASRRLAGDSTDTQYF
CDR3 DNA: TGTGCCAGCAGGAGACTAGCGGGGGACTCCACAGATACGCAGTATTTT

J gene: TRBJ1-5
D gene: .
clone size: .
V gene: TRBV27
CDR3 protein: CASSTNRASNQPQHF
CDR3 DNA: TGTGCCAGCAGTACCAACAGGGCCAGCAATCAGCCCCAGCATTTT

J gene: TRBJ1-1
D gene: TRBD1
clone size: .
V gene: TRBV20-1
CDR3 protein: CSAGHGTGAEAFF
CDR3 DNA: TGCAGTGCTGGTCACGGGACAGGCGCTGAAGCTTTCTTT

J gene: TRBJ2-4
D gene: TRBD1
clone size: few
V gene: TRBV7-2
CDR3 protein: CASSMRTGKNIQYF
CDR3 DNA: TGTGCCAGCAGCATGCGGACAGGGAAAAACATTCAGTACTTC

J gene: TRBJ2-7
D gene: TRBD2
clone size: .
V gene: TRBV11-2
CDR3 protein: CASSLTSGKGEQYF
CDR3 DNA: TGTGCCAGCAGCCTGACTAGCGGGAAAGGAGAGCAGTACTTC

J gene: TRBJ2-7
D gene: .
clone size: few
V gene: TRBV27
CDR3 protein: CASSPRGFGEQYF
CDR3 DNA: TGTGCCAGCAGTCCCCGAGGATTTGGGGAGCAGTACTTC

J gene: TRBJ2-7
D gene: .
clone size: .
V gene: TRBV7-3
CDR3 protein: CASSLGQDAYEQYF
CDR3 DNA: TGTGCCAGCAGCCTGGGACAAGATGCCTACGAGCAGTACTTC

J gene: TRBJ1-6
D gene: .
clone size: few
V gene: TRBV10-3
CDR3 protein: CATHPGHYNSPLHF
CDR3 DNA: TGTGCCACCCACCCGGGACACTATAATTCACCCCTCCACTTT

J gene: TRBJ1-5
D gene: .
clone size: many
V gene: TRBV7-8
CDR3 protein: CASSPTTGSQPQHF
CDR3 DNA: TGTGCCAGCAGCCCCACAACAGGGTCGCAGCCCCAGCATTTT

J gene: TRBJ2-7
D gene: .
clone size: few
V gene: TRBV4-2
CDR3 protein: CASTRGPSYEQYF
CDR3 DNA: TGTGCCAGCACCCGGGGGCCCTCCTACGAGCAGTACTTC

J gene: TRBJ2-1
D gene: TRBD2
clone size: few
V gene: TRBV12-3/TRBV12-4
CDR3 protein: CASTSESGGAYNEQFF
CDR3 DNA: TGTGCCAGCACCTCCGAAAGCGGGGGGGCTTACAATGAGCAGTTCTTC

J gene: TRBJ2-1
D gene: .
clone size: .
V gene: TRBV10-3
CDR3 protein: CAISEVAGATSSYNEQFF
CDR3 DNA: TGTGCCATCAGTGAGGTGGCGGGGGCAACTTCATCCTACAATGAGCAGTTCTTC

J gene: TRBJ2-2
D gene: TRBD1
clone size: .
V gene: TRBV7-8
CDR3 protein: CASSYDRGPGELFF
CDR3 DNA: TGTGCCAGCAGCTACGACAGGGGGCCTGGGGAGCTGTTTTTT

J gene: TRBJ2-7
D gene: .
clone size: .
V gene: TRBV6-6
CDR3 protein: CASRSPWGLFYEQYF
CDR3 DNA: TGTGCCAGCAGATCCCCTTGGGGACTCTTCTACGAGCAGTACTTC

J gene: TRBJ2-3
D gene: TRBD1
clone size: few
V gene: TRBV6-2/TRBV6-3
CDR3 protein: CASSHPHDRGKDTQYF
CDR3 DNA: TGTGCCAGCAGCCATCCGCACGACAGGGGAAAAGATACGCAGTATTTT

J gene: TRBJ1-2
D gene: .
clone size: .
V gene: TRBV19
CDR3 protein: CASSIPTGGGYGYTF
CDR3 DNA: TGTGCCAGTAGTATTCCGACGGGGGGAGGCTATGGCTACACCTTC

J gene: TRBJ2-7
D gene: TRBD2
clone size: few
V gene: TRBV7-2
CDR3 protein: CASSFFGTSGKVSYEQYF
CDR3 DNA: TGTGCCAGCAGCTTTTTCGGGACTAGCGGGAAAGTGTCCTACGAGCAGTACTTC

J gene: TRBJ1-5
D gene: .
clone size: .
V gene: TRBV5-1
CDR3 protein: CASSLDSSGNQPQHF
CDR3 DNA: TGCGCCAGCAGCTTGGACTCCTCTGGCAATCAGCCCCAGCATTTT

J gene: TRBJ2-3
D gene: TRBD1
clone size: .
V gene: TRBV6-1
CDR3 protein: CASTYAAPDRAQNTDTQYF
CDR3 DNA: TGTGCCAGCACCTACGCCGCGCCTGACAGGGCCCAGAACACAGATACGCAGTATTTT

J gene: TRBJ2-5
D gene: .
clone size: .
V gene: TRBV28
CDR3 protein: CASSGPRGAQLYQETQYF
CDR3 DNA: TGTGCCAGCAGCGGCCCGCGCGGCGCCCAGCTGTACCAAGAGACCCAGTACTTC

J gene: TRBJ2-7
D gene: TRBD1
clone size: few
V gene: TRBV7-2
CDR3 protein: CASDREIAEQYF
CDR3 DNA: TGTGCCAGCGACAGGGAAATAGCCGAGCAGTACTTC

J gene: TRBJ2-3
D gene: TRBD2
clone size: few
V gene: TRBV7-2
CDR3 protein: CASSFTSGGAYTQYF
CDR3 DNA: TGTGCCAGCAGCTTTACTAGCGGGGGGGCATATACGCAGTATTTT

J gene: TRBJ2-7
D gene: .
clone size: .
V gene: TRBV19
CDR3 protein: CASSIADRTPYEQYF
CDR3 DNA: TGTGCCAGTAGTATTGCCGACAGGACCCCCTACGAGCAGTACTTC

J gene: TRBJ1-4
D gene: TRBD1
clone size: few
V gene: TRBV3-1
CDR3 protein: CATTRQGSEKLFF
CDR3 DNA: TGTGCCACTACGAGACAGGGGAGTGAAAAACTGTTTTTT

J gene: TRBJ2-1
D gene: .
clone size: few
V gene: TRBV20-1
CDR3 protein: CSVPRNEQFF
CDR3 DNA: TGCAGTGTTCCCCGGAATGAGCAGTTCTTC

J gene: TRBJ1-2
D gene: .
clone size: few
V gene: TRBV7-6
CDR3 protein: CASSLRDRGANYGYTF
CDR3 DNA: TGTGCCAGCAGCTTACGAGACCGAGGGGCCAACTATGGCTACACCTTC

J gene: TRBJ1-2
D gene: TRBD1
clone size: .
V gene: TRBV4-1
CDR3 protein: CASSQWTGGGLHGYTF
CDR3 DNA: TGCGCCAGCAGCCAATGGACAGGCGGGGGCCTTCATGGCTACACCTTC

J gene: TRBJ2-5
D gene: .
clone size: few
V gene: TRBV6-2/TRBV6-3
CDR3 protein: CASSPRLGAQYF
CDR3 DNA: TGTGCCAGCAGTCCTCGATTGGGGGCCCAGTACTTC